The clone carrying this T cell receptor beta chain was picked up a small number of times. Under the authors' procedure: Scientists estimated how many nucleated cells there were by amplifying reference gene primers. TCRdb's copy holds only in-frame clones and misses some; the assay was immunoSEQ multiplex PCR. V, J and clone size are those of that table, while D and trimming were read from the DNA. Among about 270,000 clones listed, approximately 85% were seen once. The data are from a study of blood T cell repertoires in COVID-19. On the study more broadly: The origin of the acute and convalescent COVID-19 samples was the United States, Italy and Spain. T cells, B-cell-depleted T cells, or PBMCs provided the cDNA or gDNA that served as material.

The CDR3 length is 16 residues. Germline CDR1 and CDR2: SGHRS and YFSETQ. With V trimmed by 4 bases and J by 5 bases, 10 bases remained unmatched. The receptor's source is a woman between 65 and 79 years old with acute or convalescent COVID-19. The chain is built from TRBV5-1 and TRBJ2-1; 9 nucleotides match TRBD1. Sequences were obtained from peripheral blood. CDR3 sequence (DNA): TGCGCCAGCAGCAACCCTGGACAGGGGCGACACAATGAGCAGTTCTTC. Its protein product is CASSNPGQGRHNEQFF.